The T cell receptor (beta chain) described here comes from a study of T-cell reconstitution after alpha-beta-depleted transplantation in children. Overall study results and limits: Recipient T cells and thymic progenitors that survived were the source of the high TCRbeta diversity seen at day 60 in some patients. Newly made T cells mostly supplied T-cell counts and diversity one year after transplant. After transplant, at about two months, alpha-beta T cells were reportedly derived from several hundred expanded graft clones.

It was with unique molecular identifiers that the TCRbeta library was prepared. TCRdb re-analysed the PCR reads in MiXCR, keeping a single row per CDR3 protein. This table holds approximately 520,000 distinct CDR3 sequences, about an eighth found once. Germline CDR1 and CDR2: LNHNV and YYDKDF (reference sequence). This CDR3 contains 15 residues. The ends were cut back, 3 bases at V and 3 bases at J, with 14 bases in the middle. This clonotype was seen at least ten times. The antigen is undetermined. The sequence derives from a female patient aged 2 to 10 who had a stem cell transplant for aplastic anemia, so the T cells may come from the graft donor. Specimen: PBMCs, mostly from graft donor cells, collected 180 days after TCRalphabeta/CD19-depleted stem cell transplant. The rearrangement links TRBV15 to TRBJ2-5, with D unclear. CDR3: CATSSLLTGKETQYF. The CDR3 coding sequence is TGTGCCACCAGCAGCCTTTTGACTGGAAAAGAGACCCAGTACTTC.